Listed below are T cell receptor beta chains from one sample, sequenced in a study of T cells in localized non-small cell lung cancer. Using immunoSEQ multiplex PCR, the repertoire was profiled, and TCRdb retains in-frame clones only, with some absent. The sample shows some 11,000 clones, around four fifths of them seen only once. The sequencing used peripheral blood mononuclear cells, collected before any cancer treatment. These receptors all stem from a female donor of 60 years or more with stage II lung adenocarcinoma. Each CDR3 is given with its conserved first and last residue. A D gene is named only where the DNA matches it firmly. The size entry is marked missing in some rows and otherwise reads once, few, many or a size class.

v_call,j_call,clone_size,d_call,cdr3_nt,cdr3_aa
TRBV28,TRBJ1-2,-,TRBD1,TGTGCCAGCAGCTCGGGACAGGGCGTGGGTGGCTACACCTTC,CASSSGQGVGGYTF
TRBV2,TRBJ1-1,-,TRBD1,TGTGCCAGCAGTGATGAGATTGTAGGGACAGGGCGGGAGACTGAAGCTTTCTTT,CASSDEIVGTGRETEAFF
TRBV18,TRBJ2-1,-,TRBD2,TGTGCCAGCTCAGAAATGCGGGGGGTAAACAATGAGCAGTTCTTC,CASSEMRGVNNEQFF
TRBV19,TRBJ1-5,-,TRBD1,TGTGCCAGTAGTATGGGGACAGGGAATCAGCCCCAGCATTTT,CASSMGTGNQPQHF
TRBV6-6,TRBJ2-7,once,-,TGTGCCCACGGGGATGTCGGCTACGAGCAGTACTTC,CAHGDVGYEQYF
TRBV6-5,TRBJ2-6,once,-,TGTGCCAGCAGTCAAGGACACTCTGGGGCCAACGTCCTGACTTTC,CASSQGHSGANVLTF
TRBV7-9,TRBJ2-3,-,-,TGTGCCAGCGGGTTGGCTTCTCCCGGAGGGTCGCAGTATTTT,CASGLASPGGSQYF
TRBV2,TRBJ2-7,few,TRBD1,TGTGCCAGCATTCGGGACAGGGACCGATACGAGCAGTACTTC,CASIRDRDRYEQYF
TRBV28,TRBJ2-1,-,-,TGTGCCAGCAGAACACCGGGGAATGAGCAGTTCTTC,CASRTPGNEQFF
TRBV5-1,TRBJ1-6,-,-,TGCGCCAGCAAAGCGGCCCCACGCGCACCCCTCCACTTT,CASKAAPRAPLHF
TRBV11-2,TRBJ2-1,-,-,TGTGCCAGCAGCCGAGTTGGGCATACCGGTGAGCAGTTCTTC,CASSRVGHTGEQFF
TRBV30,TRBJ2-7,few,-,TGTGCCTGGAGAGCGGCGGGGGCCTCCTACGAGCAGTACTTC,CAWRAAGASYEQYF
TRBV9,TRBJ2-2,-,-,TGTGCCAGCAGCGTGGGGGTTGGCAACACCGGGGAGCTGTTTTTT,CASSVGVGNTGELFF
TRBV4-3,TRBJ1-5,few,-,TGCGCCAGCAGCCAAGACGCCCGGGGGGGCGCGGGTCAGCCCCAGCATTTT,CASSQDARGGAGQPQHF
TRBV2,TRBJ2-3,few,-,TGTGCCAGCAGGTTACGCGGCACAGATACGCAGTATTTT,CASRLRGTDTQYF
TRBV28,TRBJ1-3,-,-,TGTGCCAGCAGTTTCAATCGAAACACCATATATTTT,CASSFNRNTIYF
TRBV27,TRBJ2-2,-,TRBD2,TGTGCCAGCAGTTTACAGTTTGCTAGCGGGGGGTCGAACACCGGGGAGCTGTTTTTT,CASSLQFASGGSNTGELFF
TRBV6-6,TRBJ1-5,-,TRBD1,TGTGCCAGCAGTTCGGCTCGGGACAGATATCAGCCCCAGCATTTT,CASSSARDRYQPQHF
TRBV2,TRBJ2-2,-,TRBD2,TGTGCCAGCAGTGAAGACGGAACTAGCGGGCCCAGGGGGGAGCTGTTTTTT,CASSEDGTSGPRGELFF
TRBV9,TRBJ2-5,-,-,TGTGCCAGCAGCGTCCTACCCGGGTCCGTCGAGACCCAGTACTTC,CASSVLPGSVETQYF
TRBV19,TRBJ2-7,once,TRBD1,TGTGCCAGTAGTAAGGACAGGGGGCGCGAGCAGTACTTC,CASSKDRGREQYF
TRBV5-1,TRBJ1-2,few,TRBD1,TGCGCCAGCAGCATCTCACAGGGGGCAAATGGCTACACCTTC,CASSISQGANGYTF
TRBV15,TRBJ2-1,-,TRBD1,TGTGCCACCAGCGTAGGACAGGGGGTGAATGAGCAGTTCTTC,CATSVGQGVNEQFF
TRBV6-6,TRBJ2-1,-,-,TGTGCCAGCAGTCGGAGGGGCGAGTACAATGAGCAGTTCTTC,CASSRRGEYNEQFF
TRBV5-1,TRBJ2-7,-,-,TGCGCCAGCAGCTCCTCTCCGGGGGCAGCTAATTACGAGCAGTACTTC,CASSSSPGAANYEQYF
TRBV14,TRBJ1-2,-,-,TGTGCCAGCAGCCCGTTGGACCGCCCCTATGGCTACACCTTC,CASSPLDRPYGYTF
TRBV27,TRBJ1-6,-,-,TGTGCCAGCAGTGGTTTCGGGGCTTATAATTCACCCCTCCACTTT,CASSGFGAYNSPLHF
TRBV15,TRBJ2-1,-,TRBD1,TGTGCCACCAGCAGGATAGGACAGGGACCGCAGTTCTTC,CATSRIGQGPQFF
TRBV14,TRBJ2-7,-,-,TGTGCCAGCAGCCGTCATTTTGACGAGCAGTACTTC,CASSRHFDEQYF
TRBV9,TRBJ2-1,-,-,TGTGCCAGCAGCTGGGGACGGAACTCCTACAATGAGCAGTTCTTC,CASSWGRNSYNEQFF
TRBV2,TRBJ1-1,-,-,TGTGCCAGCCGGCGACAGTATCAAGGTGAAGCTTTCTTT,CASRRQYQGEAFF
TRBV15,TRBJ2-2,-,-,TGTGCCACCAGCAGTCGACGGCAGACCGGGGAGCTGTTTTTT,CATSSRRQTGELFF
TRBV18,TRBJ1-6,once,-,TGTGCCAGCTCACCTTCGGGGGCCATTAATTCACCCCTCCACTTT,CASSPSGAINSPLHF
TRBV7-2,TRBJ1-2,few,TRBD1,TGTGCCAGCAGCTTTGGGACAGGGGGCTACCGTGCGAGTGATGGCTACACCTTC,CASSFGTGGYRASDGYTF
TRBV29-1,TRBJ1-5,-,TRBD1,TGCAGCGCTACTGACAGGGGTTGGAATCAGCCCCAGCATTTT,CSATDRGWNQPQHF
TRBV7-3,TRBJ2-2,-,-,TGTGCCAGCAGGCCATCGAACACCGGGGAGCTGTTTTTT,CASRPSNTGELFF
TRBV5-1,TRBJ2-7,few,-,TGCGCCAGCAACGTTAACCCGGACAGTGGCACCTACGAGCAGTACTTC,CASNVNPDSGTYEQYF
TRBV27,TRBJ2-3,-,-,TGTGCCAGCAGTTTAATGATGGGCTCAGATACGCAGTATTTT,CASSLMMGSDTQYF
TRBV7-8,TRBJ1-2,-,-,TGTGCCAGCAGCTTAGGGACAGTCAACTATGGCTACACCTTC,CASSLGTVNYGYTF
TRBV7-2,TRBJ1-1,-,TRBD1,TGTGCCAGCAGCGCCACAGGGGGGTACACTGAAGCTTTCTTT,CASSATGGYTEAFF
TRBV10-2,TRBJ1-5,-,TRBD1,TGCGCCAGCAAAGACAGGGCGATAGGGCAGCCCCAGCATTTT,CASKDRAIGQPQHF
TRBV15,TRBJ1-4,once,-,TGTGCCACCAGCTTCTTAACTGTGGGGACTAATGAAAAACTGTTTTTT,CATSFLTVGTNEKLFF
TRBV6-4,TRBJ2-7,-,-,TGTGCCAGCAGTGACTGGAGCTTTTCCCACGAGCAGTACTTC,CASSDWSFSHEQYF
TRBV5-1,TRBJ2-5,-,-,TGCGCCAGCAGCGCGCTAGGGGGTCAAGAGACCCAGTACTTC,CASSALGGQETQYF
TRBV2,TRBJ2-3,-,-,TGTGCCAGCAGTAGAAGGGGCACAGGTACGCAGTATTTT,CASSRRGTGTQYF
TRBV28,TRBJ2-1,-,TRBD2,TGTGCCAGCAGGGGACTAGCTTCCTACAATGAGCAGTTCTTC,CASRGLASYNEQFF
TRBV11-2,TRBJ2-6,-,-,TGTGCCAGCAGCTTAGATTCGCGCCGGGCTGGGGCCAACGTCCTGACTTTC,CASSLDSRRAGANVLTF
TRBV13,TRBJ1-1,once,-,TGTGCCAGCAGCTTAGGACAGAACACTGAAGCTTTCTTT,CASSLGQNTEAFF
TRBV30,TRBJ1-3,-,-,TGTGCCTGGAGTGTATACAAGTCACCCTCTGGAAACACCATATATTTT,CAWSVYKSPSGNTIYF
TRBV5-5,TRBJ1-1,-,-,TGTGCCAGCAGGCCACAAGAGGGGAGCACTGAAGCTTTCTTT,CASRPQEGSTEAFF
TRBV7-3,TRBJ2-3,-,-,TGTGCCAGCAGCTTAATAGCGGGCACAGATACGCAGTATTTT,CASSLIAGTDTQYF
TRBV7-3,TRBJ2-1,-,TRBD2,TGTGCCAGCAGCCTAGGCTTAGCGGGGGGAGCGAGTGAGCAGTTCTTC,CASSLGLAGGASEQFF
TRBV14,TRBJ1-2,-,-,TGTGCCAGCAGCCAAGGGGGAGGGTCGGACTATGGCTACACCTTC,CASSQGGGSDYGYTF
TRBV7-2,TRBJ2-2,-,-,TGTGCCAGCAGCTTAGCCTCCCTTAACACCGGGGAGCTGTTTTTT,CASSLASLNTGELFF
TRBV18,TRBJ2-2,few,-,TGTGCCAGCTCACGAGGGGCATTCCGGTCCGGGGAGCTGTTTTTT,CASSRGAFRSGELFF
TRBV10-3,TRBJ1-5,-,-,TGTGCCATCAGTGAGTCGACAACACCCCAGCATTTT,CAISESTTPQHF
TRBV15,TRBJ2-7,-,-,TGTGCCACCAGCAGCAGGGGCTACGAGCAGTACTTC,CATSSRGYEQYF
TRBV19,TRBJ2-5,-,TRBD1,TGTGCCAGTAGTATTCGTATAACAGGGGCTGTGAAGACCCAGTACTTC,CASSIRITGAVKTQYF